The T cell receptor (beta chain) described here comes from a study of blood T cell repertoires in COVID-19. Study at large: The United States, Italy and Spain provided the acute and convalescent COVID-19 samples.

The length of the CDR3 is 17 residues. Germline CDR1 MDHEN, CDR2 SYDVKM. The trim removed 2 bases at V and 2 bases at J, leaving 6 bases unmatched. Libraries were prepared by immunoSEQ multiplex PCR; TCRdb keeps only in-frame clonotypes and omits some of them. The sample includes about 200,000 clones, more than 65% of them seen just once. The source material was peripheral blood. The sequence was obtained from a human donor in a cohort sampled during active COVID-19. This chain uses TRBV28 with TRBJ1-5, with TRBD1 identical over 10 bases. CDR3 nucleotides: TGTGCCAGCAGTTTACCAATAGGGACAGGGGGCAATCAGCCCCAGCATTTT. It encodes CASSLPIGTGGNQPQHF.